This T cell receptor (beta chain) originates from a study of prognosis after radiotherapy for stage I lung cancer. Across the whole study: Approximately 14 of the patients were found to have newly diagnosed primary stage I lung tumors, and roughly five were living with oligometastatic NSCLC after surgical resection of the primary tumor.

On CT and PET/CT, all patients were node-negative, and none had prior chemotherapy, radiotherapy or other malignancies. General observations from the study: After stereotactic body radiation therapy, unique TCR clone counts dropped from a median of about 9,700 to 6,500.

Genomic DNA was subjected to two-round multiplex PCR for amplification of TCR beta CDR3. Primers specific to each TRBV and TRBJ gene drove first-round PCR. One entry per CDR3 protein results from TCRdb running MiXCR on the multiplex PCR reads. Among under 55,000 distinct CDR3 sequences listed, under 45% were seen once. The CDR3 loop spans 14 amino acids. V lost 5 bases and J lost 0, with 11 bases in between. The germline gives CDR1 SNHLY, CDR2 FYNNEI. This clonotype was counted ten times or more. Antigen specificity is unknown. The source material was PBMCs, sampled before or after stereotactic body radiation therapy (not recorded which). The TCR comes from a donor over 45 with non-small cell lung cancer. This sequence joins TRBV2 and TRBJ2-7; D is possibly TRBD1 (6 bases). CDR3 DNA: TGTGCCAGCAGTCACCGGGACAACTCCTACGAGCAGTACTTC. It is translated as CASSHRDNSYEQYF.